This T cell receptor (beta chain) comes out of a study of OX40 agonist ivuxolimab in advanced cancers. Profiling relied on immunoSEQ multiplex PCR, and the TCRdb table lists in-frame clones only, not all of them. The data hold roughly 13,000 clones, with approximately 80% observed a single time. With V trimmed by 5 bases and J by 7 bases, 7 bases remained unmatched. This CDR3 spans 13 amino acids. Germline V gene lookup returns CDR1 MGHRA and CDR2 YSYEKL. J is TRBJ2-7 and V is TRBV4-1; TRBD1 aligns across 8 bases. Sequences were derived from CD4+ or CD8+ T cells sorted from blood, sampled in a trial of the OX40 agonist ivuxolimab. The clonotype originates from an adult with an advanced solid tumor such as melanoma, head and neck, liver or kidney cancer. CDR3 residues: CASSSSRGREQYF. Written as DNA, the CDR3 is TGCGCCAGCAGCTCATCCAGGGGGCGTGAGCAGTACTTC.